The entry below describes one TCR beta chain. The record originates from a study of T cell responses to AZD1222 COVID-19 vaccine. The germline CDR1 and CDR2 sequences are MNHEY and SVGAGI. Trimming took 0 bases from V and 0 from J, leaving 9 bases between them. CDR3 size: 16 residues. The table came from immunoSEQ multiplex PCR; TCRdb's copy has only in-frame clones and leaves some out. The top ten hold 6.5% to 8% of the sample, which has around 150,000 clones, approximately 92% seen once. This TCR was recovered from an adult who received the AZD1222 COVID-19 vaccine. The sequencing used peripheral blood, collected 28 days after the second AZD1222 dose. The chain is built from TRBV6-5 and TRBJ1-3; D is perhaps TRBD1 (5 bases). The CDR3, as DNA: TGTGCCAGCAGTTACTCTCACGGGACCTCTGGAAACACCATATATTTT. It codes for CASSYSHGTSGNTIYF.